Below are 16 T cell receptor beta chains sequenced from a single sample in a study of T cells in Graves' hyperthyroidism and ophthalmopathy. Amplification of TCR beta CDR3 regions was performed using RNA transcripts as template. First-round RT-PCR targeting the TCR CDR3 was performed with the HTBI primer set. In TCRdb, the multiplex PCR reads were re-called with MiXCR into one record per CDR3 protein. Seen here are a few hundred thousand distinct CDR3 sequences, roughly 13% observed once, and the top ten hold 30% to 40%. Sequencing used blood. The receptors originated from a woman in her thirties or forties with Graves' ophthalmopathy.

The chain employs TRBV12-3 or TRBV12-4 and TRBJ2-1, with 13 nucleotides matching TRBD2. The V segment lost 6 bases and the J segment 10 bases; nucleotides outside the gene matches: 6. This CDR3 is built from 14 residues. CDR3 protein: CASSLGLAGREQFF. The CDR3 DNA sequence: TGTGCCAGCAGCTTGGGACTAGCGGGACGGGAGCAGTTCTTC.

This clonotype was seen at least ten times. J is TRBJ2-3 and V is TRBV27; possible D gene TRBD1, 6 bases. Germline V gene data show CDR1 as MNHEY and CDR2 as SMNVEV (reference sequence). V gave up 5 bases and J gave up 1 base, with 16 bases separating them. This CDR3 region has 16 residues. The CDR3 protein is CASSKIQGVGTDTQYF. CDR3 sequence (DNA): TGTGCCAGCAGTAAAATACAGGGAGTTGGCACAGATACGCAGTATTTT.

This clonotype has just a few counts. This chain connects TRBV20-1 to TRBJ1-1; D perhaps matches TRBD1 (6 bases). The V end was cut by 4 bases, the J end by 0 bases, with 15 bases between. Germline V CDR1 and CDR2: DFQATT, SNEGSKA (reference sequence). The CDR3 totals 15 residues. CDR3 loop: CSAKEGHSLNTEAFF. The DNA for the CDR3 is TGCAGTGCTAAAGAGGGACACTCTCTGAACACTGAAGCTTTCTTT.

This clonotype was observed many times. V usage is TRBV19 and J usage is TRBJ2-3, with a possible D match to TRBD2 (7 bases). There are 17 residues in the CDR3. In germline, CDR1 is LNHDA, CDR2 SQIVND (reference sequence). V was shortened by 0 bases and J by 3 bases, with 16 bases between the two germline ends. The CDR3 region has the DNA TGTGCCAGTAGTATAGATCTATGGGGGGGGCCGACAGATACGCAGTATTTT. Its protein is CASSIDLWGGPTDTQYF.

This clonotype showed up many times. The V call is TRBV20-1, the J call TRBJ1-1, with D possibly being TRBD1 (5 bases). Trimming stripped 3 bases from V and 1 base from J, with 9 bases between. The CDR3 contains 13 residues. Germline assignment: CDR1 DFQATT and CDR2 SNEGSKA (reference sequence). The CDR3, as DNA: TGCAGTGCTAGTCACACAGGGAACACTGAAGCTTTCTTT. Translation gives CSASHTGNTEAFF.

This clonotype was seen a single time. The chain combines TRBV5-1 with TRBJ2-6; 7 nucleotides agree with TRBD1. V was clipped by 4 bases and J by 0 bases; unmatched bases: 13. CDR3 length equals 19 residues. Germline V gene sequence: CDR1 SGHRS, CDR2 YFSETQ. The CDR3: CASSPYDRVTRSGANVLTF. In nucleotides, the CDR3 is TGCGCCAGCAGCCCATACGACAGGGTAACTCGCTCTGGGGCCAACGTCCTGACTTTC.

This chain connects TRBV7-2 to TRBJ2-1, with 10 positions matching TRBD2. The V and J ends lost 3 bases and 0 bases, in that order; junction bases with no gene match: 5. Germline V CDR1 and CDR2: SGHTA, FQGNSA. The CDR3 has 17 residues. In DNA form, the CDR3 reads TGTGCCAGCAGCTTTAGCGGGGGGTTCCTCTCCTACAATGAGCAGTTCTTC. Its translation: CASSFSGGFLSYNEQFF.

This clonotype was observed once. The chain carries TRBV27 and TRBJ1-2; 8 bases are shared with TRBD1. The CDR3 is 15 residues long. V dropped 8 bases and J dropped 7; count of bases not matched to a gene: 15. Looked up from germline, CDR1 is MNHEY and CDR2 is SMNVEV (reference sequence). The CDR3 DNA reads as TGTGCCAGCGGCTCGGTAGACAGGGGTGTGGGTGGCTACACCTTC. Translating it yields CASGSVDRGVGGYTF.

This clonotype was counted ten times or more. This chain uses TRBV6-5 with TRBJ1-5; no clear D. V was clipped by 2 bases and J by 4 bases, with 9 bases between them. Germline CDR1 MNHEY, CDR2 SVGAGI. This CDR3 has 14 amino acids. The CDR3, as DNA: TGTGCCAGCAGTTACGGCCGGCCTAATCAGCCCCAGCATTTT. It is translated as CASSYGRPNQPQHF.

At least ten counts were recorded for this clonotype. The CDR3 DNA follows: TGCAGTGCTGGTGGGGGAGGGAGGACCTACAATGAGCAGTTCTTC. The encoded protein is CSAGGGGRTYNEQFF. V gene TRBV20-1 combines with J gene TRBJ2-1; 7 positions match TRBD2. The trim removed 5 bases at V and 2 bases at J, leaving 9 bases unmatched. Per germline, CDR1 DFQATT and CDR2 SNEGSKA (reference sequence). CDR3 length equals 15 residues.

This clonotype was detected ten times or more. This chain connects TRBV29-1 to TRBJ2-1; unclear D gene. The CDR3 consists of 12 residues. Germline assignment: CDR1 SQVTM and CDR2 ANQGSEA. V lost 2 bases and J lost 6, with 8 bases in between. CDR3 sequence reads: CSVEFSSNEQFF. The CDR3, as DNA: TGCAGCGTTGAATTCTCTAGCAATGAGCAGTTCTTC.

The chain couples TRBV10-2 to TRBJ2-7, with D possibly being TRBD2 (5 bases). V lost 6 bases and J 2 bases, leaving 20 bases between the germline ends. The germline CDR1 and CDR2 sequences are WSHSY and SAAADI. This CDR3 spans 16 amino acids. The CDR3 DNA follows: TGCGCCAGCAGCGCCCCCGACACCCGGGGAACCTACGAGCAGTACTTC. Its protein is CASSAPDTRGTYEQYF.

This clonotype was seen ten or more times. The V gene is TRBV6-1, the J gene TRBJ2-2; D ambiguous. The CDR3 runs to 15 residues. Trimming removed 4 bases from V and 5 bases from J, with 14 bases in between. The germline V gene has CDR1 MNHNS and CDR2 SASEGT. CDR3 DNA sequence: TGTGCCAGCAGTGTGGGCCTATTCGAGACCGGGGAGCTGTTTTTT. Translation: CASSVGLFETGELFF.

There are many counts of this clonotype. The chain has TRBV12-3 or TRBV12-4 and TRBJ1-2, with D possibly being TRBD1 (6 bases). This CDR3 is built from 11 residues. V lost 7 bases to trimming and J lost 7 bases, with 10 bases between them. CDR3 in amino acids: CASTKGGGYTF. The CDR3 DNA reads TGTGCCAGCACCAAGGGGGGTGGCTACACCTTC.

This clonotype was recorded at least ten times. This chain joins TRBV30 and TRBJ2-2; D remains ambiguous. Deletions cut 5 bases from V and 7 bases from J, with 14 bases between. The CDR3 has 13 amino acids. The germline V gene encodes CDR1 GTSNPN and CDR2 SVGIG (reference sequence). The CDR3 loop reads CAWSSSGVGELFF. For the CDR3, the DNA is TGTGCCTGGTCGTCATCTGGGGTCGGGGAGCTGTTTTTT.

This clonotype was observed a handful of times. V gene TRBV6-1 combines with J gene TRBJ1-2, with D perhaps matching TRBD1 (5 bases). Germline CDR1 reads MNHNS; CDR2 reads SASEGT. CDR3 length: 12 residues. Between the trimmed V and J ends, which lost 4 bases and 7 bases, there was a span of 10 bases. The CDR3 nucleotides are TGTGCCAGCAGTGGTCAGGGTAGTGGCTACACCTTC. Protein sequence: CASSGQGSGYTF.